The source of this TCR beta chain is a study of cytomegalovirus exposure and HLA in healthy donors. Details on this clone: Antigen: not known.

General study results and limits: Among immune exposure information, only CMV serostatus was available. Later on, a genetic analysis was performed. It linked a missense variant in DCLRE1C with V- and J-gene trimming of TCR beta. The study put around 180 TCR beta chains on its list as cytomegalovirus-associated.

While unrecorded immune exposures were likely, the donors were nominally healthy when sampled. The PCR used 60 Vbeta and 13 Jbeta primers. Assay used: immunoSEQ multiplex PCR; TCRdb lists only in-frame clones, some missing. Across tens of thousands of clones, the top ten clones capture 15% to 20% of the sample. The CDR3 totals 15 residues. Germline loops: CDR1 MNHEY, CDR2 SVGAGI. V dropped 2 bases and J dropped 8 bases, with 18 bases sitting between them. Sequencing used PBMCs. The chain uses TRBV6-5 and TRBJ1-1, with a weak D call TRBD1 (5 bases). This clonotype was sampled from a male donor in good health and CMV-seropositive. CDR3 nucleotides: TGTGCCAGCAGTTACGGGGGGGGGTCCCCTTCCGAAGCTTTCTTT. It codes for CASSYGGGSPSEAFF.